This TCR beta chain came from a study of regulatory T cells in long-lasting Graves disease. Study-level findings and limits: TCR diversity was lower in persistent Graves' patients (versus newly diagnosed ones).

Building the TCR beta libraries relied on iRepertoire HTBI primers, and CDR3 regions underwent Arm-PCR. Original analysis: Identification across samples found approximately 60 TRBV and some 13 TRBJ segments. TCRdb redid the calling of the multiplex PCR reads with MiXCR, one entry per CDR3 protein. The V and J calls here are based on TCRdb, not the publication. The table has just over 600,000 distinct CDR3 sequences, around 15% seen once. Unmatched junction bases numbered 10, after V lost 5 bases and J lost 7 bases. This CDR3 is built from 15 residues. Germline CDR1 and CDR2: MNHNS and SASEGT. As for time point: newly diagnosed GD, antithyroid drugs for less than 3 months. Generation of the TCR library employed RNA extracted from PBMCs. This clonotype has just one count. Its antigen is currently unknown. The data were also submitted as part of a second study, on T cells in Graves' hyperthyroidism and ophthalmopathy. That paper adds: Diagnoses were made from clinical symptoms, serum measures (thyroxine and TRAb), thyroid ultrasound and orbital computed tomography. Appearing also in blood were most of the thyroid clonotypes expanded above 0.001.

This specimen was peripheral blood mononuclear cells (PBMCs), taken at new diagnosis, from a patient treated with antithyroid drugs. V usage is TRBV6-1 and J usage is TRBJ2-1, with TRBD2 matching 8 bases. This sequence was found in a woman aged 30 to 39 with Graves disease. The CDR3 spells CASSRGLAGFNEQFF. The CDR3, as DNA: TGTGCCAGCAGTAGGGGCCTAGCGGGTTTTAATGAGCAGTTCTTC.